This T cell receptor (beta chain) was sequenced in a study of OX40 agonist ivuxolimab in advanced cancers. Study context: The study gave patients intravenous ivuxolimab at 0.01 to 10 mg/kg every 2 weeks.

Only in-frame clones appear in the TCRdb table, and some are missing; sequencing was by immunoSEQ multiplex PCR. The profile shows 35,000 to 50,000 clones, 85% to 90% of them singletons. The CDR3 runs to 16 residues. CDR1 is SGHVS, CDR2 FQNEAQ, per germline. V dropped 1 base and J dropped 4 bases, with 16 bases sitting between them. The study, taken as a whole, reports: At doses 0.1 to 3.0 mg/kg, CD4+ and CD8+ clones expanded.

Excluded were patients having autoimmune disease history or systemic immunosuppression. On this clone: No antigen is known for it.

The starting material was CD4+ or CD8+ T cells sorted from blood, obtained in a trial of the OX40 agonist ivuxolimab. The TCR was taken from an adult with an advanced solid tumor such as melanoma, head and neck, liver or kidney cancer. The chain uses TRBV7-8 and TRBJ2-5; D gene ambiguous. The chain's CDR3 is CASSLDEYSQLETQYF. CDR3 sequence (DNA): TGTGCCAGCAGCTTAGATGAATACAGTCAGCTAGAGACCCAGTACTTC.